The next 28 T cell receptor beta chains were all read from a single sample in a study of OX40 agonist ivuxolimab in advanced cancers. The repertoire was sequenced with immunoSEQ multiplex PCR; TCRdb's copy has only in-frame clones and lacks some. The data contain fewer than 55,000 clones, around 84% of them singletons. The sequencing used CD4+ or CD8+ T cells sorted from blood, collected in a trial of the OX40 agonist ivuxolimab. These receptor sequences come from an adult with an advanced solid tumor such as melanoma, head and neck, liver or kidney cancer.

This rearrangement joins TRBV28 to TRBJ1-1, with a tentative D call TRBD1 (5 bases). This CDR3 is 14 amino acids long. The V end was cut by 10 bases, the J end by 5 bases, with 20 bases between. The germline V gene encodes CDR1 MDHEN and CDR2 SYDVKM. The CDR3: CAISVGGRWTEAFF. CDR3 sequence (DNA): TGTGCCATTTCTGTGGGGGGAAGATGGACTGAAGCTTTCTTT.

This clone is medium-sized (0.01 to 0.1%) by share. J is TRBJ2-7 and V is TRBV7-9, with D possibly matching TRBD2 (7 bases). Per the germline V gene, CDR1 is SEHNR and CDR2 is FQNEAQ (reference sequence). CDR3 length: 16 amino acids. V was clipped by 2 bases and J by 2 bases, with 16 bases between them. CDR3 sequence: CASSLRRGGLPYEQYF. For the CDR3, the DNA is TGTGCCAGCAGCTTAAGGAGGGGGGGCCTCCCCTACGAGCAGTACTTC.

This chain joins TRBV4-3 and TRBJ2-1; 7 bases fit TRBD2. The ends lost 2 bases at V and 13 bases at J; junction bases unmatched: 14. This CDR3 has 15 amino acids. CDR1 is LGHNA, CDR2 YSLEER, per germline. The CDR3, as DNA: TGCGCCAGCAGCCAACACAGGACGGGAGGACTGGCCCAGTTCTTC. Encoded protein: CASSQHRTGGLAQFF.

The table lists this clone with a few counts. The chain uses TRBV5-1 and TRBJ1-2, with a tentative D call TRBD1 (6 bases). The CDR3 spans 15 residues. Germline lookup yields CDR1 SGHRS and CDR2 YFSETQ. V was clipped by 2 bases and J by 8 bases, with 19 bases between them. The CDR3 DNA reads TGCGCCAGCAGCTTAATACAGGGTTTGGCTGGGGGCTACACCTTC. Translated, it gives CASSLIQGLAGGYTF.

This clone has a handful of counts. CDR3 DNA: TGTGCCAGCTCACGGCGTAACAGGAAAGGGGAGACCCAGTACTTC. This sequence encodes CASSRRNRKGETQYF. The rearrangement joins TRBV18 to TRBJ2-5; D might be TRBD1 (5 bases). Between the trimmed V and J ends, which lost 4 bases and 5 bases, there was a span of 17 bases. Germline V lookup: CDR1 KGHSH, CDR2 LQKENI. The CDR3 totals 15 residues. The variable domain in full, completed from reference TRBV18 and TRBJ2-5, reads NAGVMQNPRHLVRRRGQEARLRCSPMKGHSHVYWYRQLPEEGLKFMVYLQKENIIDESGMPKERFSAEFPKEGPSILRIQQVVRGDSAAYFCASSRRNRKGETQYFGPGTRLLVL.

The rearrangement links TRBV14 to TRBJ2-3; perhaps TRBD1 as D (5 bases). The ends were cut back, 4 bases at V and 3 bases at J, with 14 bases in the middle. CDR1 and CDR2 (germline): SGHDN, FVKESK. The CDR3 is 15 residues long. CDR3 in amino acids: CASSPGGRATDTQYF. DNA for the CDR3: TGTGCCAGCAGCCCCGGTGGCAGGGCAACAGATACGCAGTATTTT.

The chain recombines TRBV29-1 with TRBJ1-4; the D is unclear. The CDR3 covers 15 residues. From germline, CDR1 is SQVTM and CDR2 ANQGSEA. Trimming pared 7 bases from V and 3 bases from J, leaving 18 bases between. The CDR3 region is CSATLSKGANEKLFF. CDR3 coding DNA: TGCAGCGCCACCCTATCTAAGGGAGCTAATGAAAAACTGTTTTTT.

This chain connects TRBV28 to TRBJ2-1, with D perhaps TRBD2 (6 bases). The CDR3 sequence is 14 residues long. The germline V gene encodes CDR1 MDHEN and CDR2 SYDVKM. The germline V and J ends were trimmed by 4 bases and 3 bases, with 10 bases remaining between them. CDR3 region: CASSSGSVYNEQFF. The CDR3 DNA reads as TGTGCCAGCAGTTCCGGGAGTGTCTACAATGAGCAGTTCTTC.

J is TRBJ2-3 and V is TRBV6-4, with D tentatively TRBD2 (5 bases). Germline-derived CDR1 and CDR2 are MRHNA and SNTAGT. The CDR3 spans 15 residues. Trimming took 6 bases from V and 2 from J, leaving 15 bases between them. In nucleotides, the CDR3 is TGTGCCAGCAGCCCCTGGACTTCAACCACAGATACGCAGTATTTT. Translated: CASSPWTSTTDTQYF.

This CDR3 reads CASSTGGTGELFF. The CDR3 DNA follows: TGTGCCAGTAGTACAGGGGGCACCGGGGAGCTGTTTTTT. The chain employs TRBV19 and TRBJ2-2, with 7 bases matching TRBD1. The trim removed 4 bases at V and 4 bases at J, leaving 0 bases unmatched. The CDR3 spans 13 residues. The V gene's germline CDR1 is LNHDA and CDR2 SQIVND (reference sequence).

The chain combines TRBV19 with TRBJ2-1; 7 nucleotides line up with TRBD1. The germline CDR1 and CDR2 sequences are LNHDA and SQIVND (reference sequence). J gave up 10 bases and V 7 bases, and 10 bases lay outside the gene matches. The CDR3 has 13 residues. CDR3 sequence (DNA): TGTGCCAGTACGACAGACAGGGTACGGGAGCAGTTCTTC. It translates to CASTTDRVREQFF.

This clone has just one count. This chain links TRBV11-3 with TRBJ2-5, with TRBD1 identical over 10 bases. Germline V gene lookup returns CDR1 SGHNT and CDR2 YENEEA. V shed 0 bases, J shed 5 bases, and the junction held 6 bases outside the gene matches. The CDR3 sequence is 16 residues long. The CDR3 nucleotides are TGTGCCAGCAGCTTAGACGGGACAGGGGAACTGGAGACCCAGTACTTC. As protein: CASSLDGTGELETQYF.

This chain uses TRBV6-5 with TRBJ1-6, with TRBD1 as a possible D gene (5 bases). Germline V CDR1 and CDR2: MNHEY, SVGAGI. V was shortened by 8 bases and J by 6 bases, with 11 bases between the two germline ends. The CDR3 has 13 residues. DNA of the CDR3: TGTGCCAGCCGCGGGGGAGTTAATTCACCCCTCCACTTT. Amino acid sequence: CASRGGVNSPLHF.

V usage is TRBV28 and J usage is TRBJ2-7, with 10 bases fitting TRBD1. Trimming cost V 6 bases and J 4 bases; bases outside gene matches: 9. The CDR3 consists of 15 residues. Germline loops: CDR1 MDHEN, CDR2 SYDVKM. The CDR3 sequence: CASSPGGQGRYEQYF. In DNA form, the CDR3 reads TGTGCCAGCAGCCCAGGGGGACAGGGGAGGTACGAGCAGTACTTC.

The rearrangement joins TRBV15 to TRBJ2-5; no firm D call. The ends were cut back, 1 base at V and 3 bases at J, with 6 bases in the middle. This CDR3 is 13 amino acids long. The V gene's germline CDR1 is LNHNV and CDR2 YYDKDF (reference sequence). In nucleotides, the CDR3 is TGTGCCACCAGCAGAGTTCTAGAAGAGACCCAGTACTTC. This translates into CATSRVLEETQYF.

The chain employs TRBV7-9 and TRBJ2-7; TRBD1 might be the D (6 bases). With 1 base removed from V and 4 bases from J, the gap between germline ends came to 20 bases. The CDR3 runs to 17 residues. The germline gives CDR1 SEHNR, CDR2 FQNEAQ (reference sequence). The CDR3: CASSLVGAGQTGYEQYF. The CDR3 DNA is TGTGCCAGCAGCTTAGTAGGTGCAGGGCAGACAGGTTACGAGCAGTACTTC.

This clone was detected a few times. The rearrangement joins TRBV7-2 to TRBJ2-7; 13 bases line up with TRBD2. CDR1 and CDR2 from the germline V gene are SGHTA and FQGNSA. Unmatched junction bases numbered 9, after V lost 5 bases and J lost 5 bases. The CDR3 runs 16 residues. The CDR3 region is CASSHTRTSGSDEQYF. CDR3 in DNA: TGTGCCAGCAGCCATACTCGGACTAGCGGGAGCGACGAGCAGTACTTC. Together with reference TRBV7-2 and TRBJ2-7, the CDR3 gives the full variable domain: GAGVSQSPSNKVTEKGKDVELRCDPISGHTALYWYRQSLGQGLEFLIYFQGNSAPDKSGLPSDRFSAERTGGSVSTLTIQRTQQEDSAVYLCASSHTRTSGSDEQYFGPGTRLTVT.

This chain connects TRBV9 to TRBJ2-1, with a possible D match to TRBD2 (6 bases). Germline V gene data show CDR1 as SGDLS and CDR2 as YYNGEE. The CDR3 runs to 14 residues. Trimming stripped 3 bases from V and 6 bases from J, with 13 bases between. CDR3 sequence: CASSAGGALNEQFF. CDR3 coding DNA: TGTGCCAGCAGCGCAGGCGGGGCCCTCAATGAGCAGTTCTTC.

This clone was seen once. In nucleotides, the CDR3 is TGTGCCAGCAGCTTAGACCGGGACAGAAAGTACGAGCAGTACTTC. It codes for CASSLDRDRKYEQYF. The rearrangement joins TRBV11-2 to TRBJ2-7; 7 nucleotides agree with TRBD1. The CDR3 extends over 15 amino acids. After removal of 0 bases from V and 4 bases from J, the junction contained 6 bases not matched to a gene. The germline V gene has CDR1 SGHAT and CDR2 FQNNGV.

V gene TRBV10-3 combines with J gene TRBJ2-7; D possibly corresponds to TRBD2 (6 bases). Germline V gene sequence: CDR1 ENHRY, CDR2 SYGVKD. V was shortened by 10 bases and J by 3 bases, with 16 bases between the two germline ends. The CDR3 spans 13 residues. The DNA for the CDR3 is TGTGCCACATACCCCGGGACTCACTACGAGCAGTACTTC. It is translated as CATYPGTHYEQYF.

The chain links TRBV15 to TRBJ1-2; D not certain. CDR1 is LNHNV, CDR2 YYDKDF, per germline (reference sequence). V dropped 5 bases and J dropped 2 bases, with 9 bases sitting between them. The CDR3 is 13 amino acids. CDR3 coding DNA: TGTGCCACCAGCCCGAGTCGGAACTATGGCTACACCTTC. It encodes CATSPSRNYGYTF.

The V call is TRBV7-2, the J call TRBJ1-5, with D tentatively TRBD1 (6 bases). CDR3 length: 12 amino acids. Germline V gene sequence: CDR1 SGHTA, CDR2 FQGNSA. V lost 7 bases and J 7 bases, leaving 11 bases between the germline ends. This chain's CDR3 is CASTLGGQPQHF. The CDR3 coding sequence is TGTGCCAGCACTCTAGGGGGACAGCCCCAGCATTTT.

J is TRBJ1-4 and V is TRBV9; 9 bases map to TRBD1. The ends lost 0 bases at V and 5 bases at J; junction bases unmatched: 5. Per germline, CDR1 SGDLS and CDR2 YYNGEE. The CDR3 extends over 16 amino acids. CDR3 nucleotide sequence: TGTGCCAGCAGCGTAGGACCGGGACAGGGAAATGAAAAACTGTTTTTT. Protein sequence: CASSVGPGQGNEKLFF.

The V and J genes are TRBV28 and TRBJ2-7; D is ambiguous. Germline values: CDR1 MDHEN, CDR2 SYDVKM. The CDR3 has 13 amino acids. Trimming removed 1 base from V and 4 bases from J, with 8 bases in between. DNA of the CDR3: TGTGCCAGCAGTTTATATCGCCTGTACGAGCAGTACTTC. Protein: CASSLYRLYEQYF.

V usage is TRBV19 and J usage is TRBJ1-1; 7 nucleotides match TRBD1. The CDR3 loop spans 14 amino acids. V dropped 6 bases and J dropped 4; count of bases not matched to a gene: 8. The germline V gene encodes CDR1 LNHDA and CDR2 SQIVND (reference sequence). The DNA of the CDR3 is TGTGCCAGTAGGAAGACAGGGTTTGGCACTGAAGCTTTCTTT. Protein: CASRKTGFGTEAFF.

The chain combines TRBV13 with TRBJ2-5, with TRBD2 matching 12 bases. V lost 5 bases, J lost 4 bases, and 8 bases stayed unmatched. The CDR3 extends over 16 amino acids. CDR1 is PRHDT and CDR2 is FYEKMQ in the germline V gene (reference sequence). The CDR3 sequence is CASSLEASGRGETQYF. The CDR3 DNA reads TGTGCCAGCAGCCTGGAGGCTAGCGGGAGGGGAGAGACCCAGTACTTC.

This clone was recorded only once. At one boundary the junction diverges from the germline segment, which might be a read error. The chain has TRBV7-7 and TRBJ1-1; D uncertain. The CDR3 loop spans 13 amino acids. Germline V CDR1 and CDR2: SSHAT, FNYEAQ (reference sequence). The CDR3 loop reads CASSLFLNTEAFF. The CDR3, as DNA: TGTGCTAGCAGCTTGTTTCTGAACACTGAAGCTTTCTTT.

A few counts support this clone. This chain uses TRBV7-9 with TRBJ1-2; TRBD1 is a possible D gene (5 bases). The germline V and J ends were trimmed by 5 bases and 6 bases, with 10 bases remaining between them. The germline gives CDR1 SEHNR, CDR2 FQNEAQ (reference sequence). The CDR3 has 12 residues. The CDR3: CASSAGGDGYTF. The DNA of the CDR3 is TGTGCCAGCAGCGCCGGGGGGGATGGCTACACCTTC.